This T cell receptor (beta chain) was captured in a study of CXCR3-negative and CXCR3-positive naive CD8 T cells (dated by TCRdb to between 2018 and 2021). Describing the broader study: In total, around 150 million TRB reads were obtained, or roughly 1.5 +/- 0.3 million reads per library. The TRBV-TRBJ cluster analysis covered naive subsets from a handful of donors and memory cells from 3 donors. Diversity and physicochemical repertoire analyses covered about a dozen donors pooled from two independent experiments. The paper's findings and limits, for the study overall: Both naive subsets had comparably high repertoire diversity, while memory CD8+ T cells had much lower repertoire diversity. Within the same donor, TRBV-TRBJ usage looked similar between naive CXCR3-negative and CXCR3-positive cells, but memory cells had distinct patterns. Because surface CD5, which is linked to self-reactivity in mice, was comparable between the naive subsets, TCR interaction strength was also inferred from TRB CDR3 physicochemical properties. TRB CDR3s from CXCR3-positive naive cells showed higher hydrophobicity (lower Kidera factor 4), lower energy, and higher strength and volume indices than CXCR3-negative naive cells. CXCR3 expression partially decreased after cryopreservation, so most assays used freshly isolated PBMCs.

This sample was sequenced with a NextSeq 550. The Human TCR Profiling Kit (MiLaboratory) was used to make UMI-labeled 5' RACE TRB cDNA libraries. The full amount of extracted RNA was used for cDNA synthesis, and the full amount of resulting cDNA was used for PCR amplification. The libraries were made side by side, with each library going through the same number of PCR cycles. The source study handled its data this way. MIGEC and MiXCR extracted about 53,000 +/- 10,000 unique UMI-labeled TRB cDNA molecules per library, requiring at least two reads per UMI. On average, roughly 40,000 +/- 10,000 functional in-frame TRB CDR3 nucleotide clonotypes lacking stop codons were found per library. After downsampling to 5000 UMI-labeled TRB molecules per sample, diversity metrics such as normalized Shannon-Wiener and Chao1 were calculated in VDJtools. VDJtools was used to calculate clonotype-size-weighted physicochemical properties of the central five CDR3 residues, namely interaction energy, strength, volume and Kidera factor 4. TCRdb reprocessed the reads into one record per CDR3 protein sequence, lacking DNA. What appears here as the V and J calls and clone size reflects TCRdb's work, not the paper's. The table held for this sample gives roughly 120,000 distinct CDR3 sequences. The ten largest clones capture approximately 0.54% of the sample.

Reading the germline V gene gives CDR1 SGHNT and CDR2 YENEEA. From its cysteine to its phenylalanine, the CDR3 spans 17 amino acids. The coding DNA is unavailable. Each CD8+ T cell subset was flow-sorted in triplicate, with under 350,000 cells per subset placed directly into RLT lysis buffer. To exclude memory contaminants, naive CD8+ T cells were stringently defined as CD45RO-CCR7+CD27+CD95-. Standard density gradient centrifugation was used to isolate peripheral blood mononuclear cells from buffy coats. Naive CXCR3-negative and CXCR3-positive CD8+ T cells were flow-sorted on a FACSAria III. An RNeasy Mini Kit was used to extract total RNA from the sorted cells. Of note for this clonotype: Its antigen remains unidentified.

The sample comprised naive CXCR3+ CD8+ T cells from blood. Taken with the paper, the label for cell subset or site translates to: CD45RO-CCR7+CD27+CD95- naive CD8+ T cells expressing CXCR3 (TNR3+). The chain is assembled from TRBV11-3 and TRBJ2-2; TCRdb reports TRBD1, a call that lacks DNA to check it against. This TCR came from a human donor in good health. Some clones in this sample may be carry-over from other donors' samples. The CDR3: CASSLVDRGLSTGELFF.